The source of this TCR beta chain is a study of shared clonotypes between healthy human individuals. Points from the study as a whole: How much donors shared clonotypes was expected to be affected by sequencing depth.

The investigators split CD4+ cells into a CD45RA+ naive subset and a CD45RA-negative memory subset. This CDR3 comprises 16 residues. From germline, CDR1 is SGHTA and CDR2 FQGTGA. Trimming cost V 4 bases and J 1 base, with 13 bases left between them. Libraries were prepared by immunoSEQ multiplex PCR; TCRdb keeps only in-frame clonotypes and omits some of them. Of 1.6 million or so clones in the sample, approximately 98.5% are singletons; the top ten hold about 0.35%. Of note for this clone: Its antigen is not known.

The V and J genes are TRBV7-3 and TRBJ2-2, with D tentatively TRBD2 (5 bases). Material for sequencing was naive CD4+ T cells sorted from blood. Subset reported: CD45RA+ positively selected. This clonotype was sampled from a man aged 25 to 40 in good health. As DNA, the CDR3 is TGTGCCAGCAGCTCCGAGGGCCGGCTGAACACCGGGGAGCTGTTTTTT. Encoded protein: CASSSEGRLNTGELFF.